In this sample, the clone carrying this T cell receptor beta chain turned up a few times. Antigen: not known. The data are from a study of human T cells and chemical hapten exposure. Turning to the study itself: Small pooled library volume differences mainly caused per-sample TCR yield variation. Points from the study as a whole: TCRs exceeding a frequency of 1 in 1000 stayed unchanged under DPC sensitization.

Germline CDR1 reads SGHKS; CDR2 reads YYEKEE (reference sequence). The junction had 2 bases not matched to a gene; V was cut back by 5 bases and J by 4 bases. The CDR3 contains 13 residues. The library labeled individual cDNA molecules by adding unique molecular identifiers to them. Authors' data handling: Sequenced samples showed a median of approximately 96,000 TCRs each, with counts running from around 24,000 to 710,000. MiXCR was run by TCRdb on the 5' RACE reads, yielding one entry per CDR3 protein. Clone size and V and J calls follow TCRdb, not the original study. This sample has approximately 110,000 distinct CDR3 sequences, with approximately 20% found just once. Total RNA extraction was carried out from unfractionated whole blood.

This sequence originates from a human donor in good health. V usage is TRBV5-5 and J usage is TRBJ2-1, with 8 bases that match TRBD2. The CDR3 region has the DNA TGTGCCAGCAGTACTAGCGGATACAATGAGCAGTTCTTC. Amino acids: CASSTSGYNEQFF.